The clone carrying this TCR beta chain was seen repeatedly, ten times or more. Relative to the germline gene, one junction end is altered; a read error may explain this. This sample is part of a study of T cells in Graves' hyperthyroidism and ophthalmopathy. RNA transcripts yielded amplified TCR beta CDR3 regions. First-round RT-PCR of the TCR CDR3 relied on the HTBI primer set. In TCRdb, the multiplex PCR reads were re-called with MiXCR into one record per CDR3 protein. The profile covers about half a million distinct CDR3 sequences, with under 25% appearing a single time and about 26% taken by the ten largest. Diagnosis relied on clinical symptoms, serum thyroxine and TRAb, thyroid ultrasound and orbital computed tomography. CDR1 is WSHSY and CDR2 is SAAADI in the germline V gene. The CDR3 totals 13 residues.

The sequenced sample consisted of blood. The TCR originated in a man younger than 35 with Graves' hyperthyroidism. The genes are TRBV10-2 and TRBJ2-7; D might be TRBD2 (5 bases). The CDR3 nucleotides read TGTGCCAGCAGTGTCGGAGGATCCTACGAGCAGTACTTC. This codes for CASSVGGSYEQYF.